Listed below are T cell receptor beta chains from one sample, sequenced in a study of T cell responses to AZD1222 COVID-19 vaccine. The method was immunoSEQ multiplex PCR; TCRdb's version includes in-frame clones alone and lacks a portion of them. The sample records 200,000 to 300,000 clones, more than 80% being singletons. Sequences were derived from peripheral blood, sampled on day 0 of AZD1222 vaccination. These receptors were collected from an adult in good health. CDR3s include the opening cysteine and the closing phenylalanine or tryptophan. Fields, in order: CDR3 protein, D gene, J gene, V gene. D genes are given only for firm matches.

CASSLRWDRGNKLFF,TRBD1,TRBJ1-4,TRBV6-5
CSVEQGKVAFF,.,TRBJ1-1,TRBV29-1
CSAGHTYEQYF,.,TRBJ2-7,TRBV29-1
CASSDFPGNTIYF,.,TRBJ1-3,TRBV19
CSASSHGENF,.,TRBJ1-2,TRBV20-1
CASSLGQINEKLFF,.,TRBJ1-4,TRBV28
CASSITPLGVRGTGELFF,.,TRBJ2-2,TRBV19
CATSPQPGSRAKNIQYF,.,TRBJ2-4,TRBV15
CASSQSTEGNTIYF,.,TRBJ1-3,TRBV3-1/TRBV3-2
CAIPGHLLTKNIQYF,.,TRBJ2-4,TRBV10-1
CASSLLFGELFF,.,TRBJ2-2,TRBV27
CSVVDETREFF,.,TRBJ2-1,TRBV29-1
CASSLGGSPGYNEQFF,.,TRBJ2-1,TRBV7-2
CASSPSGTGLHEQYF,TRBD1,TRBJ2-7,TRBV5-4
CASSPRRTSFPRLFF,.,TRBJ1-4,TRBV7-2
CASSPPGWEAFF,.,TRBJ1-1,TRBV7-9
CASSQGAGETQYF,.,TRBJ2-5,TRBV3-1/TRBV3-2
CASSARDSPGEQFF,.,TRBJ2-1,TRBV5-1
CASSTQGPYEQYF,.,TRBJ2-7,TRBV11-2
CASSAQGFGENYGYTF,.,TRBJ1-2,TRBV4-2